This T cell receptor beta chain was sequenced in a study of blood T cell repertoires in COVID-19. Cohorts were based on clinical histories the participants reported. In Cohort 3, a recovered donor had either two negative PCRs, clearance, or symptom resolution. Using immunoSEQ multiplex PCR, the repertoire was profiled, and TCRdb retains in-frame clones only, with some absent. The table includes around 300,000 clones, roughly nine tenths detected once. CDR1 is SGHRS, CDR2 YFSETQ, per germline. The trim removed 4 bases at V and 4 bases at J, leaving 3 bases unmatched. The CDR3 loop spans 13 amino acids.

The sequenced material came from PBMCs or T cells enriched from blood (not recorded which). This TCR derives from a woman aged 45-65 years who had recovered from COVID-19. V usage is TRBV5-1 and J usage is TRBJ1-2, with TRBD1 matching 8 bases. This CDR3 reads CASSRQGSYGYTF. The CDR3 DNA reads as TGCGCCAGCAGCCGACAGGGGAGCTATGGCTACACCTTC.